Described below is a single TCR beta chain sequence and its context. No antigen is known for it. The sample comes from a study of blood T cells in healthy people across ages. The authors ran a second PCR of about 7 to 11 cycles using a sample-barcoded 5' primer and a J-beta primer mix. A single record per CDR3 protein comes from TCRdb applying MiXCR to the 5' RACE reads. This table has 660,000 or so distinct CDR3 sequences, 58% appearing once. Study results and limitations: Aged donors had fewer naive CD4+ cells and lower diversity than long-lived donors. Estimates drawn from one million T cells were deemed to understate diversity.

The CDR3 runs 15 residues. Trimming left V 2 bases short and J 0 bases short, with 10 bases between. The V gene's germline CDR1 is SGHVS and CDR2 FQNEAQ. The sequencing input was blood. The clonotype originates from a man aged 55 to 70 in good health. The chain uses TRBV7-8 and TRBJ2-5, with D hard to call. The CDR3 loop reads CASSLSRGYQETQYF. For the CDR3, the DNA is TGTGCCAGCAGCTTAAGTCGTGGTTACCAAGAGACCCAGTACTTC.